The T cell receptor beta chain under discussion was sequenced for a study of blood T cell repertoires in COVID-19. The overall study: Sites across the United States, Italy and Spain contributed samples from acute and convalescent COVID-19.

Using immunoSEQ multiplex PCR, the repertoire was profiled, and TCRdb retains in-frame clones only, with some absent. The sample has under 250,000 clones; about 89% are singletons. This CDR3 comprises 17 residues. Germline V gene sequence: CDR1 SGHTA, CDR2 FQGNSA. Trimming took 8 bases from V and 2 from J, leaving 19 bases between them. V gene TRBV7-2 combines with J gene TRBJ2-6; possibly TRBD1 for D (6 bases). This sequence originates from a man in his sixties who had recovered from COVID-19. Sequences were obtained from peripheral blood. The CDR3 spells CASRGQGLLAGANVLTF. The CDR3 region has the DNA TGTGCCAGCCGGGGCCAGGGGCTCTTAGCTGGGGCCAACGTCCTGACTTTC.